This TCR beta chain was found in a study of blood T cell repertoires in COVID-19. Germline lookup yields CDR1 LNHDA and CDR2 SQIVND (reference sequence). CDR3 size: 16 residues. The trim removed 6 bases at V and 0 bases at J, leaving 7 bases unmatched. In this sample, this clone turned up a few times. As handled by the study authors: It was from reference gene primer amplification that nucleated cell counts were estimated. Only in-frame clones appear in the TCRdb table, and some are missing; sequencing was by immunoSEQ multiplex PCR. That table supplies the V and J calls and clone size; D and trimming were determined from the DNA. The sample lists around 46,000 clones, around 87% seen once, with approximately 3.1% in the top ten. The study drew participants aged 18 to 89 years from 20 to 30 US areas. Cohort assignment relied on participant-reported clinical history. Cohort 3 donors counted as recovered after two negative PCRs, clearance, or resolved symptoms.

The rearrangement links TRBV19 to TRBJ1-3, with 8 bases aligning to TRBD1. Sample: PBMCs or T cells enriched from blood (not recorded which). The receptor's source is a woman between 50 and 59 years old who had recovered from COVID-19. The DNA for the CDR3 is TGTGCCAGTAGGACGGGACAGGCCAACTCTGGAAACACCATATATTTT. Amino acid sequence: CASRTGQANSGNTIYF. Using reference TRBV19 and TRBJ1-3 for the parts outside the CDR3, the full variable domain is DGGITQSPKYLFRKEGQNVTLSCEQNLNHDAMYWYRQDPGQGLRLIYYSQIVNDFQKGDIAEGYSVSREKKESFPLTVTSAQKNPTAFYLCASRTGQANSGNTIYFGEGSWLTVV.